This TCR beta chain was sequenced for a study of T cell responses to AZD1222 COVID-19 vaccine (dated by TCRdb to about 2021). Regarding the research as a whole: AZD1222 recipients given second doses at about 4 weeks or at about 12 weeks were pooled, since spike-specific TCR depth and breadth were not found to differ between the two schedules. TCR sequencing was performed for some 250 trial participants, of whom about 210 were given two doses of AZD1222 and some 25 were given two doses of MenACWY control vaccine. Trial participants were enrolled by age into subgroups of 18-55, 56-69 and 70-plus years, and around 150, 28 and 57 TCR-sequenced participants, respectively, were included in these subgroups. The paper's findings and limits, for the study overall: Reportedly, close to half of the unique spike-specific TCRs recognized epitopes lying outside the regions that are mutated in the B.1.351 and B.1.1.7 variants. In the small 56-69-year group, the increase in depth fell short of significance, most likely because of low power. Because no samples from the day 14 peak response were available, repertoires could be characterized only after the peak T cell response. Participants were mostly white British and included more females than males, and it was suggested by the authors that clonal diversity may have been underestimated. Conclusions about previously exposed vaccinees are limited, since just 5 to 7 AZD1222 recipients were seropositive for SARS-CoV-2 at baseline. After two AZD1222 doses, both the breadth and the depth of spike-specific TCRs were significantly higher than at day 0 and than in MenACWY recipients. The vaccine-associated CD4 TCRs covered the entire spike protein, and the dominant responses fell in regions 160-218 and 743-854.

The time point label corresponds to: baseline before first vaccination. Vaccinee samples came from UK trials COV001 and COV002, including a single-blind randomized controlled phase 2/3 trial of AZD1222 (ChAdOx1 nCoV-19) in healthy adults. For TCRbeta chain sequencing, PBMC samples from trial participants were taken at day 0 and at day 28 after the second dose. The CDR3 regions of human TCRbeta chains were analyzed by immunosequencing. The paper's data handling went like this. TCRs in the repertoires were compared against a reference library of SARS-CoV-2-specific TCRs that had been generated with the MIRA antigen-specificity platform. Breadth was defined as the fraction of unique TCRs that were SARS-CoV-2-associated, and depth was defined as the fraction of total T cells that were SARS-CoV-2-associated. Each spike-specific TCR was assigned to its reactive spike region and to a CD4 or CD8 class using the MIRA data. Log10-transformed breadth and depth values were compared by one-way ANOVA with Sidak's multiple comparisons tests. This is the immuneACCESS table as TCRdb keeps it, with only in-frame sequences that have V and J called. A part of the clones is gone; compared with another copy, unresolved V genes explain less than half, and the rest is unexplained. The DNA gave D and trimming, while V, J and clone size come from that table. This sample is represented by approximately 170,000 clones; 80% to 90% of them were singletons. The ten largest make up about 6.9% of the sample.

As concerns this clone: What antigen it recognizes has not been identified. No base-level quality is on record; no much larger clone is a single base apart.

The receptor comes from an adult in good health. The source was peripheral blood, collected on day 0 of AZD1222 vaccination.

The CDR3 is CASSLGVLRSGANVLTF. The nucleotides read TGTGCCAGTAGTTTAGGGGTACTCCGCTCTGGGGCCAACGTCCTGACTTTC. The chain links TRBV19 with TRBJ2-6; the D gene is perhaps TRBD1, on 5 matching bases. CDR1 is given as LNHDA and CDR2 as SQIVND, both from the germline V gene (reference sequence). Trimming at the junction amounts to 5 bases on V and 0 bases on J, and the germline ends lie 14 bases apart. The CDR3 starts with the cysteine, ends with the phenylalanine, and has 17 residues. Kept here is only the CDR3 DNA, which spans 51 bases and is read in frame from base 1.